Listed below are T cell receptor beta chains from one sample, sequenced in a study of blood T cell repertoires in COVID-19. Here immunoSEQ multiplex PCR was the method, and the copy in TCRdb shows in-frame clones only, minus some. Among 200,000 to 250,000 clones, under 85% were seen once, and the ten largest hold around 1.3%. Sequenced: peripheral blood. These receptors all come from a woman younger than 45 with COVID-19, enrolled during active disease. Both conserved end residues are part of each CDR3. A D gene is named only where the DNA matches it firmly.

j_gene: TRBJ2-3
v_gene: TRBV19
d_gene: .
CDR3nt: TGTGCCAGTAGGGGCTTTAGCGGACTCACAGATACGCAGTATTTT
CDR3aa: CASRGFSGLTDTQYF

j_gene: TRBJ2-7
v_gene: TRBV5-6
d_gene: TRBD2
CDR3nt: TGTGCCAGCAGCTGGATGGGCGGGAGCTACGAGCAGTACTTC
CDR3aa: CASSWMGGSYEQYF

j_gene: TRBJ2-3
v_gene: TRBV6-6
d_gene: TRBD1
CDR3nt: TGTGCCAGCAGCATAGGGGGCGGGACAGATACGCAGTATTTT
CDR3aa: CASSIGGGTDTQYF

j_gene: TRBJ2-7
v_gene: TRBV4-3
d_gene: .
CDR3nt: TGCGCCAGCAGCCAAGTTGAACAGGGCGAGTCCTACGAGCAGTACTTC
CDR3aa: CASSQVEQGESYEQYF

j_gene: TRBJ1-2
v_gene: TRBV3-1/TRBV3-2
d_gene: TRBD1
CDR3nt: TGTGCCAGCAGCCAACTGACAGGGATCGGCGACTATGGCTACACCTTC
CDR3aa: CASSQLTGIGDYGYTF

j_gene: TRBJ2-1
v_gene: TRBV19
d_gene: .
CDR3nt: TGTGCCAGTAGTTCGCAACAGGGTGGTGAGCAGTTCTTC
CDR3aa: CASSSQQGGEQFF

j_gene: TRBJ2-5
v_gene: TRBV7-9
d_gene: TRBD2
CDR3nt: TGTGCCAGCAGCCCTAGGACTAGCGCCCAGACCCAGTACTTC
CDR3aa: CASSPRTSAQTQYF

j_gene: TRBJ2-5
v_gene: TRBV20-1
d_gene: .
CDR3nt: TGCAGTGCTAGGGAGACGGAGACCCAGTACTTC
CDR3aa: CSARETETQYF

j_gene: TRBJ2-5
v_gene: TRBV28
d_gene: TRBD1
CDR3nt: TGTGCCAGCAGTTTATTATCGGGACAGGGGCCTGGAGAGACCCAGTACTTC
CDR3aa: CASSLLSGQGPGETQYF

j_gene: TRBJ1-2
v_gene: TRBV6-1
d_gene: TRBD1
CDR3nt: TGTGCCAGCAGTGAGCTCGGGACAGTACCCTATGGCTACACCTTC
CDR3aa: CASSELGTVPYGYTF

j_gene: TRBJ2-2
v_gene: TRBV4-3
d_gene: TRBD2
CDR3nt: TGCGCCAGCAGCCAAAACGCAGGCGGGAGGAACACCGGGGAGCTGTTTTTT
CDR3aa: CASSQNAGGRNTGELFF

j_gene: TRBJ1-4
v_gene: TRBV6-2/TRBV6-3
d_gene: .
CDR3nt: TGTGCCAGCAGTCACGGGGGGCGCGAAAAACTGTTTTTT
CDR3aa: CASSHGGREKLFF

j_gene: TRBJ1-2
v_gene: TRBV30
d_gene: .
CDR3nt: TGTGCCTGGAGGAGGGCAGATACTAACTATGGCTACACCTTC
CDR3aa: CAWRRADTNYGYTF

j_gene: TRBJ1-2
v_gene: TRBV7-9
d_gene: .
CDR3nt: TGTGCCAGCAGCTTAGCCCAAAACTATGGCTACACCTTC
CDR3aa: CASSLAQNYGYTF

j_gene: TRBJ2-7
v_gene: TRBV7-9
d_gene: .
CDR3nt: TGTGCCAGCAGCTTAGGACCGGGCGAGCAGTACTTC
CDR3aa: CASSLGPGEQYF

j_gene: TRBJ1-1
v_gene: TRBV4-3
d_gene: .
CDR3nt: TGCGCCAGCAGCCAAACAGAGGGGAGGGGAAGGGTTGAAGCTTTCTTT
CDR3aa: CASSQTEGRGRVEAFF

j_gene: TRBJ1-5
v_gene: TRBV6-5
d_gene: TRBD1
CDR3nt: TGTGCCAGCATCCTGGACAGGGATGGCGATCAGCCCCAGCATTTT
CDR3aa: CASILDRDGDQPQHF

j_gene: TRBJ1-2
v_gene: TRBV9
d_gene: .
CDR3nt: TGTGCCAGCAGCGTAGATTTGGGGGGAGGTAATGGCTACACCTTC
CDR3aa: CASSVDLGGGNGYTF

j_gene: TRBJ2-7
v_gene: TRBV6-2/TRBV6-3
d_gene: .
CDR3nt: TGTGCCAGCAGTTACCTTGGACAGATCTACGAGCAGTACTTC
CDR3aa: CASSYLGQIYEQYF

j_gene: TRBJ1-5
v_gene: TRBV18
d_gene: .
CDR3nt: TGTGCCAGCTCACTCTCCTCGGACAATCTCCAGCATTTT
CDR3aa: CASSLSSDNLQHF